These T cell receptor beta chains were read from a single sample in a study of OX40 agonist ivuxolimab in advanced cancers. TCRdb keeps only in-frame clones here, not all; method: immunoSEQ multiplex PCR. Here the sample spans more than 80,000 clones, about 90% being singletons. The sample consisted of CD4+ or CD8+ T cells sorted from blood, taken in a trial of the OX40 agonist ivuxolimab. These receptors originate from an adult with an advanced solid tumor such as melanoma, head and neck, liver or kidney cancer. Both conserved end residues are part of each CDR3. A D gene is named only where the DNA matches it firmly.

CDR3 length	D gene	V gene	J gene	CDR3 DNA	CDR3 protein
14	NA	TRBV5-4	TRBJ2-5	TGTGCCAGCAGCTTGGCGGGGCTTCAAGAGACCCAGTACTTC	CASSLAGLQETQYF
12	NA	TRBV27	TRBJ2-1	TGTGCCAGCAGTCTATCGACGAGGGAGCAGTTCTTC	CASSLSTREQFF
15	TRBD2	TRBV5-8	TRBJ2-7	TGTGCCAGCAGCCCGGAGAGCGGGAGGTGGTACGAGCAGTACTTC	CASSPESGRWYEQYF
12	NA	TRBV5-6	TRBJ2-2	TGTGCCAGCAGCTTTTACACCGGGGAGCTGTTTTTT	CASSFYTGELFF
14	NA	TRBV6-5	TRBJ2-2	TGTGCCAGCAGTTCCCTTGAGGGGGGCGGGGAGCTGTTTTTT	CASSSLEGGGELFF
16	TRBD1	TRBV7-9	TRBJ2-7	TGTGCCAGCAGCTCAGGGACCACAGGGGAGCCCTACGAGCAGTACTTC	CASSSGTTGEPYEQYF
15	NA	TRBV7-9	TRBJ2-1	TGTGCCAGCAGCCAGACTGGTAGCTCCTACAATGAGCAGTTCTTC	CASSQTGSSYNEQFF
17	TRBD2	TRBV14	TRBJ2-1	TGTGCCAGCAGCCAAGGGCGCGGGAGGTTGTCCTACAATGAGCAGTTCTTC	CASSQGRGRLSYNEQFF
16	TRBD1	TRBV6-6	TRBJ1-5	TGTGCCAGCAGGGGCAGGGGGAATTCCGACGGTCAGCCCCAGCATTTT	CASRGRGNSDGQPQHF
13	NA	TRBV11-3	TRBJ1-1	TGTGCCAGCAGCTTTGGCGGAGACACTGAAGCTTTCTTT	CASSFGGDTEAFF